The 19 T cell receptor beta chains below were found in one sample sequenced in a study of cytomegalovirus exposure and HLA in healthy donors. 60 Vbeta and 13 Jbeta primers were used in PCR. The protocol was immunoSEQ multiplex PCR, while the TCRdb copy is restricted to in-frame clones and leaves out a portion. The repertoire includes under 200,000 clones, around three quarters of them detected once, and 0.69% sits in the top ten. Specimen: PBMCs. All receptors derive from a middle-aged woman in good health and CMV-seronegative.

This chain joins TRBV29-1 and TRBJ2-3; D call uncertain. The germline V gene encodes CDR1 SQVTM and CDR2 ANQGSEA. Between the trimmed V and J ends, which lost 5 bases and 2 bases, there was a span of 8 bases. This CDR3 is 12 amino acids long. Here the CDR3 reads CSVLQHTDTQYF. CDR3 coding DNA: TGCAGCGTTTTACAGCACACAGATACGCAGTATTTT.

V usage is TRBV7-9 and J usage is TRBJ2-7, with 10 nucleotides matching TRBD2. The germline CDR1 and CDR2 sequences are SEHNR and FQNEAQ (reference sequence). The CDR3 has 15 residues. V gave up 0 bases and J gave up 3 bases; unmatched junction bases: 2. The CDR3 nucleotides read TGTGCCAGCAGCTTAGCACTAGCGGGGCGCTACGAGCAGTACTTC. This encodes CASSLALAGRYEQYF.

The chain couples TRBV6-1 to TRBJ2-1; 7 bases agree with TRBD1. CDR1 MNHNS and CDR2 SASEGT come from the germline V gene. The V and J ends lost 2 bases and 0 bases, in that order; junction bases with no gene match: 10. The CDR3 loop spans 18 amino acids. The CDR3 DNA is TGTGCCAGCAGTGAAACCCACAGGGGCCCTAGCTCCTACAATGAGCAGTTCTTC. Encoded protein: CASSETHRGPSSYNEQFF.

The rearrangement joins TRBV5-8 to TRBJ1-6, with TRBD1 matching 11 bases. The germline CDR1 and CDR2 sequences are SGHTS and YDEGEE. Trimming cost V 3 bases and J 7 bases; bases outside gene matches: 3. This CDR3 region has 15 residues. CDR3 sequence (DNA): TGTGCCAGCAGCTGGGGACAGGGGGTAAATTCACCCCTCCACTTT. Its translation is CASSWGQGVNSPLHF.

This clone occurred once. The gene calls are TRBV19 and TRBJ1-5, with D maybe TRBD1 (5 bases). CDR1 and CDR2 (germline): LNHDA, SQIVND (reference sequence). Trimming took off 6 bases at V and 3 bases at J, with 15 bases between the two ends. The CDR3 runs to 15 residues. CDR3 bases: TGTGCCAGTAGAGGCCCCAGGGTGTACAATCAGCCCCAGCATTTT. It yields the protein CASRGPRVYNQPQHF.

The chain combines TRBV5-5 with TRBJ2-7, with TRBD1 as a possible D gene (6 bases). V lost 1 base to trimming and J lost 3 bases, with 14 bases between them. This CDR3 is built from 15 residues. Germline values: CDR1 SGHKS, CDR2 YYEKEE (reference sequence). Written as DNA, the CDR3 is TGTGCCAGCAGCTTGAGACTTGGCAGGGGCTACGAGCAGTACTTC. Amino acids: CASSLRLGRGYEQYF.

This chain connects TRBV15 to TRBJ2-1; TRBD2 might be the D (6 bases). This CDR3 is built from 16 residues. CDR1 LNHNV and CDR2 YYDKDF come from the germline V gene (reference sequence). The V and J ends lost 5 bases and 6 bases respectively, with 20 bases between them. The CDR3 loop is CATSGSWAGFGNEQFF. The CDR3 DNA sequence: TGTGCCACCAGCGGATCCTGGGCGGGGTTTGGCAATGAGCAGTTCTTC.

This chain connects TRBV15 to TRBJ2-1; 12 bases fit TRBD2. V lost 0 bases to trimming and J lost 4 bases; unmatched junction nucleotides: 4. The CDR3 has 17 residues. Germline CDR1 reads LNHNV; CDR2 reads YYDKDF (reference sequence). The DNA of the CDR3 is TGTGCCACCAGCAGAGACCCGACTAGCGGGGGTTACAATGAGCAGTTCTTC. Amino acid sequence: CATSRDPTSGGYNEQFF.

V is TRBV7-3 and J is TRBJ2-1, with TRBD2 as a possible D gene (5 bases). This CDR3 contains 14 residues. Germline loops: CDR1 SGHTA, CDR2 FQGTGA. Trimming stripped 2 bases from V and 6 bases from J, with 11 bases between. The CDR3 reads CASSLRLAANEQFF. The CDR3 nucleotides read TGTGCCAGCAGCTTACGGCTAGCTGCCAATGAGCAGTTCTTC.

The chain employs TRBV5-4 and TRBJ2-3, with 9 bases identical to TRBD2. Germline CDR1 reads SGHNT; CDR2 reads YYREEE (reference sequence). The CDR3 is made up of 17 amino acids. The V gene end was trimmed by 4 bases and the J gene end by 3 bases; junction bases not matched to a gene: 12. CDR3 in amino acids: CASSRGGAGGLTDTQYF. The CDR3 DNA reads TGTGCCAGCAGCCGAGGGGGAGCGGGGGGTTTAACAGATACGCAGTATTTT.

The chain employs TRBV6-5 and TRBJ1-5; no firm D call. CDR1 and CDR2 (germline): MNHEY, SVGAGI. This CDR3 has 14 residues. V was shortened by 5 bases and J by 9 bases, with 17 bases between the two germline ends. In nucleotides, the CDR3 is TGTGCCAGCAGTGACCTCCAAGGGAGTACGCCCCAGCATTTT. This codes for CASSDLQGSTPQHF.

This chain joins TRBV19 and TRBJ2-1, with TRBD2 matching 7 bases. The trim removed 9 bases at V and 6 bases at J, leaving 14 bases unmatched. From germline, CDR1 is LNHDA and CDR2 SQIVND (reference sequence). CDR3 length equals 15 residues. CDR3 residues: CASLDLAGPSNEQFF. CDR3 coding DNA: TGTGCCAGCCTCGACTTAGCGGGTCCTAGCAATGAGCAGTTCTTC.

The chain links TRBV25-1 to TRBJ2-7; D is possibly TRBD1 (5 bases). The CDR3 totals 12 residues. The germline V gene has CDR1 MGHDK and CDR2 SYGVNS. V dropped 5 bases and J dropped 7 bases, with 12 bases sitting between them. This CDR3 reads CASSQGSGEQYF. In DNA form, the CDR3 reads TGTGCCAGCAGTCAGGGATCTGGGGAGCAGTACTTC.

The V and J genes are TRBV9 and TRBJ2-7, with 8 bases fitting TRBD2. The germline V gene has CDR1 SGDLS and CDR2 YYNGEE. Germline trimming cut 2 bases from V and 3 bases from J; bases unmatched to any gene: 4. The CDR3 extends over 14 amino acids. The CDR3 loop is CASSVGSGSYEQYF. CDR3 coding DNA: TGTGCCAGCAGCGTGGGAAGCGGGAGCTACGAGCAGTACTTC.

This chain uses TRBV7-6 with TRBJ2-7; 10 bases are a match to TRBD2. V shed 2 bases, J shed 2 bases, and the junction held 12 bases outside the gene matches. CDR1 is SGHVS and CDR2 is FNYEAQ in the germline V gene. The CDR3 has 18 amino acids. The CDR3 DNA sequence: TGTGCCAGCAGCTTACTTGGCTCTAGCGGGAGTGTCCCCTACGAGCAGTACTTC. Encoded protein: CASSLLGSSGSVPYEQYF.

The chain uses TRBV6-5 and TRBJ2-1; 7 bases match TRBD1. This CDR3 spans 15 amino acids. The ends lost 6 bases at V and 0 bases at J; junction bases unmatched: 5. In germline, CDR1 is MNHEY, CDR2 SVGAGI. The CDR3 protein is CASRPDRVSYNEQFF. The DNA of the CDR3 is TGTGCCAGCAGGCCCGACAGGGTCTCCTACAATGAGCAGTTCTTC.

This sequence joins TRBV5-1 and TRBJ2-3, with TRBD1 matching 7 bases. V dropped 4 bases and J dropped 3; count of bases not matched to a gene: 8. The germline gives CDR1 SGHRS, CDR2 YFSETQ. This CDR3 comprises 15 residues. The CDR3 DNA reads TGCGCCAGCAGCATAGACAGGGTACGGACAGATACGCAGTATTTT. The encoded protein is CASSIDRVRTDTQYF.

V and J are TRBV5-4 and TRBJ2-7; 9 positions agree with TRBD1. Germline CDR1 and CDR2: SGHNT and YYREEE (reference sequence). J was trimmed by 3 bases and V by 4 bases; bases with no gene match: 2. The CDR3 totals 13 residues. This CDR3 is CASSRTGVYEQYF. The DNA for the CDR3 is TGTGCCAGCAGCCGGACAGGGGTCTACGAGCAGTACTTC.

This chain joins TRBV18 and TRBJ1-5, with 7 bases aligning to TRBD1. Germline V gene data show CDR1 as KGHSH and CDR2 as LQKENI. This CDR3 is 16 amino acids long. Trimming cost V 3 bases and J 2 bases; bases outside gene matches: 7. CDR3 amino acids: CASSPEGANGNQPQHF. CDR3 nucleotides: TGTGCCAGCTCACCGGAGGGGGCGAATGGCAATCAGCCCCAGCATTTT.